This is a list of T cell receptor beta chains from one sample in a study of cytomegalovirus exposure and HLA in healthy donors. The table came from immunoSEQ multiplex PCR; TCRdb's copy has only in-frame clones and leaves some out. Among roughly 100,000 clones, roughly 74% were seen once, and the ten largest hold about 1.9%. Specimen: PBMCs. All receptors derive from a woman in her thirties or forties in good health and CMV-seronegative. CDR3s include the opening cysteine and the closing phenylalanine or tryptophan. A D gene is named only where the DNA matches it firmly. Only part of the rows carry a size: once, few, many, or a class if the clone is expanded.

>TRBV7-9|TRBJ2-7|TRBD2|once
TGTGCCAGCAGCCAAATAGCGGGACTGTACTTC
CASSQIAGLYF
>TRBV30|TRBJ2-1|NA|NA
TGTGCCTGGAGACATCGGGACTGGGGGTACAATGAGCAGTTCTTC
CAWRHRDWGYNEQFF
>TRBV10-3|TRBJ2-3|NA|NA
TGTGCCGTCGTCGATAGGGGGAATGGCACAGATACGCAGTATTTT
CAVVDRGNGTDTQYF
>TRBV6-6|TRBJ2-3|TRBD2|NA
TGTGCCAGCCGCGGGGGGGCCACAGATACGCAGTATTTT
CASRGGATDTQYF
>TRBV28|TRBJ2-3|TRBD2|NA
TGTGCCAGCTTGACTAGCGGGAATACGGTCAGCACAGATACGCAGTATTTT
CASLTSGNTVSTDTQYF
>TRBV18|TRBJ2-5|TRBD2|NA
TGTGCCAGCTCACTACCGGGACTAGCGGGATCGTACCAAGAGACCCAGTACTTC
CASSLPGLAGSYQETQYF
>TRBV27|TRBJ2-7|NA|NA
TGTGCCAGCAGTTCCCGGGACACGTTATTCTACGAGCAGTACTTC
CASSSRDTLFYEQYF
>TRBV25-1|TRBJ1-1|TRBD1|NA
TGTGCCAGCAGTGAAACAGGGGGCAGGAACACTGAAGCTTTCTTT
CASSETGGRNTEAFF
>TRBV10-1|TRBJ2-3|NA|NA
TGCGCCAGCAGTTCAGGGGGAGGTCAAGATACGCAGTATTTT
CASSSGGGQDTQYF
>TRBV10-3|TRBJ1-1|TRBD1|NA
TGTGCCACCCTCCGGACAGGTCAAAACACTGAAGCTTTCTTT
CATLRTGQNTEAFF
>TRBV19|TRBJ2-1|TRBD1|NA
TGTGCCAGTATCGGAGGGGGGACAGGGGACAATGAGCAGTTCTTC
CASIGGGTGDNEQFF
>TRBV18|TRBJ2-7|TRBD1|NA
TGTGCCAGCAGAGAGGCAGGGGGCAACGAGCAGTACTTC
CASREAGGNEQYF
>TRBV7-9|TRBJ2-5|TRBD1|NA
TGTGCCAGCAGCTTAGGAGGACGGACAGGGTCCCAAGAGACCCAGTACTTC
CASSLGGRTGSQETQYF
>TRBV19|TRBJ1-1|NA|once
TGTGCCAGTAGTATAGTGACAGCTAACACTGAAGCTTTCTTT
CASSIVTANTEAFF
>TRBV13|TRBJ1-3|TRBD1|NA
TGTGCCAGTACGCTACAGGGGGCGCTCCGAAACACCATATATTTT
CASTLQGALRNTIYF
>TRBV30|TRBJ2-7|NA|NA
TGTGCCTGGAGTGTAGGGGGTCTCCTTACCTTC
CAWSVGGLLTF